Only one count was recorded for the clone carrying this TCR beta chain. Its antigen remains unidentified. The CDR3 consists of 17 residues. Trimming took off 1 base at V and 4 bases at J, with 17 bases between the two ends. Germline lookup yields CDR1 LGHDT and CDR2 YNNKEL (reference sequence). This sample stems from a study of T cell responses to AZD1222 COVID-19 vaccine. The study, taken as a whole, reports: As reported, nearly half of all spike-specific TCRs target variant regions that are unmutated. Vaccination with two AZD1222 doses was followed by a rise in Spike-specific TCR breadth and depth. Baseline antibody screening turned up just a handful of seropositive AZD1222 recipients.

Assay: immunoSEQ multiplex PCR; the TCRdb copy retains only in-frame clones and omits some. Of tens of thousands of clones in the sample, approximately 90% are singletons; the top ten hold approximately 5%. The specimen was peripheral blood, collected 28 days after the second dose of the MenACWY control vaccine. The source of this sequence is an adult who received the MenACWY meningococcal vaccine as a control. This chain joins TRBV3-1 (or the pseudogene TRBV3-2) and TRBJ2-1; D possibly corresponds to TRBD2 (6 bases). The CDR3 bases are TGTGCCAGCAGCCAAGCCAGGGACGGGGGATCTTACAATGAGCAGTTCTTC. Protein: CASSQARDGGSYNEQFF.